This TCR beta chain was identified in a study of vaccination effects on CD4 cells after COVID-19. Between days 10 and 11 of culture, CD4+ T cells were separated out. General observations from the study: Pronounced clonal contraction occurred in clones induced by infection and by vaccine late after vaccination.

For this clone: Its antigen remains unidentified.

V trimming: 1 base; J trimming: 3 bases; junction bases outside the gene matches: 2. This CDR3 is built from 17 residues. Germline CDR1 SGHVS, CDR2 FQNEAQ. The repertoire was sequenced with immunoSEQ multiplex PCR; TCRdb's copy has only in-frame clones and lacks some. The table lists approximately 58,000 clones, about three quarters of them singletons. This rearrangement joins TRBV7-8 to TRBJ2-3, with 15 bases that match TRBD2. The sequencing used CD4+ T cells from PBMCs cultured without peptide, collected before COVID-19 vaccination. This TCR was recovered from a human donor who received a COVID-19 vaccine. CDR3 DNA: TGTGCCAGCAGCTTAGTAGGGACTAGCGGGGGGACAGATACGCAGTATTTT. It is translated as CASSLVGTSGGTDTQYF. The whole variable domain, filled in from reference TRBV7-8 and TRBJ2-3, reads GAGVSQSPRYKVAKRGQDVALRCDPISGHVSLFWYQQALGQGPEFLTYFQNEAQLDKSGLPSDRFFAERPEGSVSTLKIQRTQQEDSAVYLCASSLVGTSGGTDTQYFGPGTRLTVL.